This entry lists 29 T cell receptor beta chains sequenced from one sample in a study of OX40 agonist ivuxolimab in advanced cancers. Receptors were amplified or captured by the immunoSEQ multiplex PCR assay. As stored in TCRdb, this immuneACCESS dataset retains in-frame rearrangements with V and J assigned. A fraction of the clones does not appear; measured against another copy, unresolved V genes explain less than half of the discrepancy, and the remainder lacks a known reason. Within this sample are about 77,000 clones, with approximately 82% of them counted one time only. About 0.8% of the sample comes from the top ten. Sequenced here: CD4+ or CD8+ T cells sorted from blood, sampled in a trial of the OX40 agonist ivuxolimab. The source of these receptors is an adult with an advanced solid tumor such as melanoma, head and neck, liver or kidney cancer.

The V call is TRBV28, the J call TRBJ1-2; TRBD1 aligns across 10 bases. CDR1 MDHEN and CDR2 SYDVKM come from the germline V gene. This CDR3 spans 14 amino acids. V gave up 8 bases and J gave up 7 bases; unmatched junction bases: 10. The CDR3 protein is CASESRQGASGYTF. The CDR3 coding sequence is TGTGCCAGCGAATCAAGACAGGGGGCCTCTGGCTACACCTTC.

The chain has TRBV10-1 and TRBJ2-3, with D possibly TRBD2 on 5 matching bases. This CDR3 spans 14 amino acids. V lost 7 bases, J lost 6 bases, and 17 bases lay in between. Per the germline V gene, CDR1 is WNHNN and CDR2 is SYGVQD (reference sequence). Here the CDR3 DNA reads TGCGCCAGCACGCCGCGGGTATTATCGGATACGCAGTATTTT. Translation: CASTPRVLSDTQYF.

The V gene is TRBV28, the J gene TRBJ1-4; D is undetermined. V lost 2 bases to trimming and J lost 0 bases, with 4 bases between them. The germline gives CDR1 MDHEN, CDR2 SYDVKM. The CDR3 covers 14 residues. The CDR3 coding sequence is TGTGCCAGCAGTTTACAGCCAACTAATGAAAAACTGTTTTTT. It encodes CASSLQPTNEKLFF.

Of note for this clone: The junction shows a germline mismatch at one end, possibly a read error. J is TRBJ2-7 and V is TRBV7-7; D is possibly TRBD2 (6 bases). CDR3 length equals 13 residues. The germline gives CDR1 SSHAT, CDR2 FNYEAQ (reference sequence). The CDR3 here is CASSSHGGDEQYF. CDR3 in DNA: TGTGCTAGCAGCTCCCACGGAGGGGACGAGCAGTACTTC.

This clone was seen a handful of times. CDR3 protein: CASSYDGGADTGELFF. The CDR3 DNA reads TGTGCCAGCAGTTACGACGGGGGGGCAGACACCGGGGAGCTGTTTTTT. The rearrangement uses TRBV6-6 and TRBJ2-2; 8 bases match TRBD2. V lost 2 bases to trimming and J lost 3 bases; unmatched junction nucleotides: 5. The V gene's germline CDR1 is MNHNY and CDR2 SVGAGI (reference sequence). This CDR3 contains 16 residues.

This clone was recorded only once. This chain joins TRBV15 and TRBJ2-1; 9 bases match TRBD1. Germline CDR1 LNHNV, CDR2 YYDKDF (reference sequence). The CDR3 is 17 residues long. J gave up 9 bases and V 0 bases, and 12 bases lay outside the gene matches. The CDR3 spells CATSRDPTGGVMGEQFF. The CDR3 DNA follows: TGTGCCACCAGCAGAGATCCGACAGGGGGGGTAATGGGTGAGCAGTTCTTC.

CDR3 in DNA: TGTGCCAGCAGCCACAGACAGGGAACGAACACCGGGGAGCTGTTTTTT. Protein product: CASSHRQGTNTGELFF. The V and J genes are TRBV11-2 and TRBJ2-2, with 7 bases fitting TRBD1. Trimming removed 5 bases from V and 0 bases from J; junction bases left unmatched: 6. The germline V gene encodes CDR1 SGHAT and CDR2 FQNNGV. The CDR3 spans 16 residues.

The chain couples TRBV5-1 to TRBJ2-7; 12 bases agree with TRBD2. This CDR3 is 15 amino acids long. Germline V CDR1 and CDR2: SGHRS, YFSETQ. With V trimmed by 4 bases and J by 2 bases, 4 bases remained unmatched. For the CDR3, the DNA is TGCGCCAGCAGCCTCAGGACTAGCGGGACCTACGAGCAGTACTTC. Protein product: CASSLRTSGTYEQYF.

The chain couples TRBV28 to TRBJ1-1, with TRBD1 matching 8 bases. After removal of 6 bases from V and 4 bases from J, the junction contained 4 bases not matched to a gene. Germline V gene sequence: CDR1 MDHEN, CDR2 SYDVKM. The CDR3 sequence is 13 residues long. The CDR3: CASRGQVGTEAFF. CDR3 nucleotides: TGTGCCAGCAGGGGACAGGTGGGCACTGAAGCTTTCTTT.

The chain employs TRBV27 and TRBJ1-6; the match to TRBD1 covers 7 bases. CDR3 length: 18 residues. Per the germline V gene, CDR1 is MNHEY and CDR2 is SMNVEV (reference sequence). J lost 0 bases, V lost 2 bases, and 7 bases had no gene match. The CDR3 region is CASSLGMTGSSYNSPLHF. The CDR3 DNA follows: TGTGCCAGCAGTTTAGGGATGACAGGGAGCTCCTATAATTCACCCCTCCACTTT.

The V gene is TRBV7-2, the J gene TRBJ2-2; 8 bases agree with TRBD2. CDR3 size: 16 residues. V dropped 4 bases and J dropped 2; count of bases not matched to a gene: 6. Germline assignment: CDR1 SGHTA and CDR2 FQGNSA. CDR3 protein: CASSSERGRNTGELFF. The CDR3 DNA reads TGTGCCAGCAGCTCAGAGCGGGGGCGTAACACCGGGGAGCTGTTTTTT.

The V and J genes are TRBV5-4 and TRBJ2-7, with 11 bases that match TRBD2. Per the germline V gene, CDR1 is SGHNT and CDR2 is YYREEE (reference sequence). The junction had 3 bases not matched to a gene; V was cut back by 1 base and J by 6 bases. The CDR3 consists of 14 residues. CDR3 nucleotide sequence: TGTGCCAGCAGCTTGACTAGCGGGAGTCCCGAGCAGTACTTC. Translation gives CASSLTSGSPEQYF.

The rearrangement uses TRBV10-3 and TRBJ2-2, with a possible D match to TRBD1 (6 bases). V was cut by 7 bases and J by 4 bases, with 16 bases left in between. The CDR3 sequence is 15 residues long. CDR1 and CDR2 from the germline V gene are ENHRY and SYGVKD. CDR3 sequence reads: CAINKNGQITGELFF. CDR3 nucleotide sequence: TGTGCCATCAATAAAAACGGACAGATCACCGGGGAGCTGTTTTTT.

The chain has TRBV7-9 and TRBJ1-2, with D uncertain. Per germline, CDR1 SEHNR and CDR2 FQNEAQ (reference sequence). The CDR3 is made up of 14 amino acids. The V end lost 1 base, the J end lost 0 bases, and 6 bases lay between the germline ends. The CDR3 protein is CASSLEGSNYGYTF. The DNA for the CDR3 is TGTGCCAGCAGCTTAGAGGGTTCTAACTATGGCTACACCTTC.

CDR3 coding DNA: TGTGCCAGCAGTTTGTTGGGACCCTCTACTGGAAACACCATATATTTT. Amino acid sequence: CASSLLGPSTGNTIYF. The chain recombines TRBV6-6 with TRBJ1-3; D is perhaps TRBD1 (5 bases). Trimming took off 4 bases at V and 2 bases at J, with 15 bases between the two ends. The CDR3 is 16 amino acids. Germline V lookup: CDR1 MNHNY, CDR2 SVGAGI (reference sequence).

J is TRBJ1-1 and V is TRBV7-9; D is perhaps TRBD1 (5 bases). V dropped 2 bases and J dropped 1 base, with 11 bases sitting between them. The length of the CDR3 is 15 residues. Germline V gene sequence: CDR1 SEHNR, CDR2 FQNEAQ (reference sequence). The CDR3 DNA sequence: TGTGCCAGCAGCTTACAGGGACGGTCGAACACTGAAGCTTTCTTT. Amino acids: CASSLQGRSNTEAFF.

The chain uses TRBV4-3 and TRBJ2-3; D is uncertain. V gave up 0 bases and J gave up 6 bases, with 13 bases separating them. This CDR3 has 15 residues. Germline V gene data show CDR1 as LGHNA and CDR2 as YSLEER. The CDR3, as DNA: TGCGCCAGCAGCCAAGATCTCCAGGCCAAGGATACGCAGTATTTT. Protein: CASSQDLQAKDTQYF.

This chain uses TRBV2 with TRBJ1-2; perhaps TRBD1 as D (5 bases). The germline V and J ends were trimmed by 0 bases and 12 bases, with 11 bases remaining between them. Germline loops: CDR1 SNHLY, CDR2 FYNNEI. The CDR3 has 12 amino acids. The CDR3 DNA sequence: TGTGCCAGCAGTGAAGCGTCGGGGGTCCACACCTTC. Translated: CASSEASGVHTF.

The chain joins TRBV2 to TRBJ2-5, with D maybe TRBD2 (5 bases). Trimming left V 3 bases short and J 4 bases short, with 6 bases between. This CDR3 spans 12 amino acids. Germline-derived CDR1 and CDR2 are SNHLY and FYNNEI. The CDR3 spells CASSDEGETQYF. CDR3 sequence (DNA): TGTGCCAGCAGTGACGAGGGAGAGACCCAGTACTTC.

The V call is TRBV7-9, the J call TRBJ2-3; 15 bases map to TRBD2. With 3 bases clipped from V and 3 bases from J, the junction kept 1 base outside the gene matches. The CDR3 has 16 residues. Germline loops: CDR1 SEHNR, CDR2 FQNEAQ (reference sequence). CDR3 DNA: TGTGCCAGCAGCTTGGGACTAGCGGGAGGTACAGATACGCAGTATTTT. Its translation is CASSLGLAGGTDTQYF.

This clone appeared once. The chain joins TRBV7-2 to TRBJ2-3; the match to TRBD2 covers 12 bases. The CDR3 is made up of 20 amino acids. The trim removed 0 bases at V and 0 bases at J, leaving 10 bases unmatched. The germline gives CDR1 SGHTA, CDR2 FQGNSA. This CDR3 reads CASSLAWLAGGRSSTDTQYF. In DNA, the CDR3 is TGTGCCAGCAGCTTAGCGTGGCTAGCGGGGGGGAGATCTAGCACAGATACGCAGTATTTT.

This chain joins TRBV18 and TRBJ1-1, with no clear D. CDR1 is KGHSH, CDR2 LQKENI, per germline. The V gene lost 3 bases and the J gene lost 0 bases, with 14 bases spanning the gap. This CDR3 has 16 amino acids. CDR3 region: CASSPQAKVMNTEAFF. CDR3 nucleotide sequence: TGTGCCAGCTCACCCCAAGCAAAGGTCATGAACACTGAAGCTTTCTTT.

In nucleotides, the CDR3 is TGCAGCGCCGCACACAGCGGAGACACTGAAGCTTTCTTT. Translation: CSAAHSGDTEAFF. The rearrangement uses TRBV29-1 and TRBJ1-1; D is unresolved. Germline lookup yields CDR1 SQVTM and CDR2 ANQGSEA. V lost 7 bases and J 3 bases, leaving 15 bases between the germline ends. The CDR3 is made up of 13 amino acids.

The J gene is TRBJ1-3, the V gene TRBV18; weak D call: TRBD1 (6 bases). The CDR3 runs to 20 residues. V was shortened by 4 bases and J by 3 bases, with 28 bases between the two germline ends. CDR1 and CDR2 from the germline V gene are KGHSH and LQKENI. DNA for the CDR3: TGTGCCAGCTCACGCTCCGGGACACGGGTTCGCGTCGAGGGTGGAAACACCATATATTTT. Its protein product is CASSRSGTRVRVEGGNTIYF. The complete variable domain, with remaining parts taken from reference TRBV18 and TRBJ1-3, reads NAGVMQNPRHLVRRRGQEARLRCSPMKGHSHVYWYRQLPEEGLKFMVYLQKENIIDESGMPKERFSAEFPKEGPSILRIQQVVRGDSAAYFCASSRSGTRVRVEGGNTIYFGEGSWLTVV.

The chain has TRBV5-1 and TRBJ2-5; D is perhaps TRBD1 (6 bases). Germline loops: CDR1 SGHRS, CDR2 YFSETQ. V shed 4 bases and J shed 3 bases, with 13 bases lying between them. The CDR3 runs 14 residues. CDR3 nucleotides: TGCGCCAGCAGCCTGGGACATGAAGAAGAGACCCAGTACTTC. Protein sequence: CASSLGHEEETQYF.

This clone was counted once. The rearrangement uses TRBV5-1 and TRBJ1-1, with D maybe TRBD1 (6 bases). Germline CDR1 is SGHRS and CDR2 is YFSETQ. The V end lost 2 bases, the J end lost 0 bases, and 17 bases lay between the germline ends. There are 17 residues in the CDR3. CDR3 in amino acids: CASSFAPQGLVNTEAFF. CDR3 nucleotide sequence: TGCGCCAGCAGCTTTGCCCCCCAGGGGCTGGTGAACACTGAAGCTTTCTTT.

DNA for the CDR3: TGCGCCAGCAGCCGCCACTGGGACTCCGACACCGGGGAGCTGTTTTTT. Amino acid sequence: CASSRHWDSDTGELFF. The chain is built from TRBV5-1 and TRBJ2-2; D is possibly TRBD2 (6 bases). The CDR3 has 16 amino acids. Germline CDR1 is SGHRS and CDR2 is YFSETQ. V shed 4 bases and J shed 3 bases, with 16 bases lying between them. Complete variable domain (other parts from reference TRBV5-1 and TRBJ2-2): KAGVTQTPRYLIKTRGQQVTLSCSPISGHRSVSWYQQTPGQGLQFLFEYFSETQRNKGNFPGRFSGRQFSNSRSEMNVSTLELGDSALYLCASSRHWDSDTGELFFGEGSRLTVL.

The chain recombines TRBV18 with TRBJ1-4, with D possibly TRBD1 on 6 matching bases. The germline gives CDR1 KGHSH, CDR2 LQKENI. Trimming removed 5 bases from V and 1 base from J, with 11 bases in between. CDR3 length: 15 amino acids. The CDR3 DNA is TGTGCCAGCTCAGTCAGCAGGGGAACTAATGAAAAACTGTTTTTT. As protein: CASSVSRGTNEKLFF. The full variable domain, its missing parts supplied by reference TRBV18 and TRBJ1-4, is NAGVMQNPRHLVRRRGQEARLRCSPMKGHSHVYWYRQLPEEGLKFMVYLQKENIIDESGMPKERFSAEFPKEGPSILRIQQVVRGDSAAYFCASSVSRGTNEKLFFGSGTQLSVL.

This clone was seen a handful of times. The chain links TRBV7-9 to TRBJ1-3; D remains ambiguous. Germline CDR1 is SEHNR and CDR2 is FQNEAQ (reference sequence). This CDR3 spans 13 amino acids. The V gene lost 1 base and the J gene lost 3 bases, with 4 bases spanning the gap. CDR3 residues: CASSLVGGNTIYF. CDR3 nucleotides: TGTGCCAGCAGCTTAGTAGGTGGAAACACCATATATTTT.